A selection of T cell receptor beta chains follows, all from one sample in a study of metastatic and nonmetastatic thyroid tumors. TCRdb re-called the PCR reads via MiXCR. The sample has about 12,000 clones, roughly 27% seen once. Sequencing was carried out using tumor tissue. These receptor sequences come from a female donor with papillary thyroid cancer or a benign thyroid nodule (not recorded which). Some clones in this sample may be carry-over from other donors' samples. The CDR3 runs from the conserved cysteine through the conserved F or W. Fields, in order: D gene, J gene, clone size, V gene, CDR3 DNA, CDR3 protein. The D gene is left open where the match is weak. A clone size is listed for some rows: how often the clone was seen (once, few, many), or a class if it is expanded.

NA TRBJ2-7 few TRBV6-1 TGTGCCAGCAGTTTTAGGGTTCCCTACGAGCAGTACTTC CASSFRVPYEQYF
TRBD1 TRBJ1-2 NA TRBV6-1 TGTGCCAGCAGTGACCCGGACAGGGAGATGGATGGCTACACCTTC CASSDPDREMDGYTF
NA TRBJ2-7 NA TRBV5-1 TGCGCCAGCAGCTTGTTTCCGGGCGCCTACGAGCAGTACTTC CASSLFPGAYEQYF
NA TRBJ2-1 NA TRBV19 TGTGCCAGTAGTTTTGCTAGCTACAATGAGCAGTTCTTC CASSFASYNEQFF
NA TRBJ2-2 many TRBV3-1 TGTGCCAGCAGCCTAGGGGACGGGGAGCTGTTTTTT CASSLGDGELFF
NA TRBJ1-1 NA TRBV5-1 TGCGCCAGCAGCCTAATTCCATCAGGGGAAGGGATGAACACTGAAGCTTTCTTT CASSLIPSGEGMNTEAFF
NA TRBJ1-1 many TRBV3-1 TGTGCCAGCAGCCCTGGTCTCATTCTTAGAGCTTTCTTT CASSPGLILRAFF
NA TRBJ2-7 NA TRBV15 TGTGCCACCAGCAGAGATTCGGTCTACGAGCAGTACTTC CATSRDSVYEQYF
NA TRBJ1-1 NA TRBV30 TGTGCCTGGAATCTCCTGTGGGGTAGGAACACTGAAGCTTTCTTT CAWNLLWGRNTEAFF
TRBD1 TRBJ2-2 many TRBV10-3 TGTGCCATCAGACAGGGGGCGAACACCGGGGAGCTGTTTTTT CAIRQGANTGELFF
NA TRBJ2-2 many TRBV2 TGTGCCAGCAGTGGGCTGGGGCAAGCTCAGAACACCGGGGAGCTGTTTTTT CASSGLGQAQNTGELFF
NA TRBJ1-5 medium-sized TRBV19 TGTGCCAGTAGTATCGAGGCCAGCCGCAATCAGCCCCAGCATTTT CASSIEASRNQPQHF
NA TRBJ2-1 many TRBV10-1 TGCGCCAGCAGTGAGTCGTCGGGGTACAATGAGCAGTTCTTC CASSESSGYNEQFF
NA TRBJ1-2 NA TRBV20-1 TGCAGTGCTAGCGTCCGGGACACATTTAACTATGGCTACACCTTC CSASVRDTFNYGYTF
NA TRBJ1-6 NA TRBV27 TGTGCCAGCAGCCCCGGGACTCATTCACCCCTCCACTTT CASSPGTHSPLHF
NA TRBJ1-5 NA TRBV4-2 TGTGCCAGCAGCCAAGAAGGGCAGCAAGATCAGCCCCAGCATTTT CASSQEGQQDQPQHF
NA TRBJ2-7 few TRBV6-1 TGTGCCAGCAGTGAAACCCAAGAGCAGTACTTC CASSETQEQYF
TRBD1 TRBJ2-7 NA TRBV9 TGTGCCAGCAGCGTAGCACAGGGGAAGAACTACGAGCAGTACTTC CASSVAQGKNYEQYF
NA TRBJ2-2 medium-sized TRBV5-1 TGCGCCAGCAGCCTTCGGGAAGGGGGGGTCACCGGGGAGCTGTTTTTT CASSLREGGVTGELFF
TRBD2 TRBJ2-1 medium-sized TRBV7-3 TGTGCCAGCAGCTTAAAGGGGGCGGGGCTAGCGGGATACAATGAGCAGTTCTTC CASSLKGAGLAGYNEQFF
TRBD2 TRBJ2-7 medium-sized TRBV6-5 TGTGCCAGCAGTTACTCCCCAGCGGGGCCCCTCGACGAGCAGTACTTC CASSYSPAGPLDEQYF
NA TRBJ1-1 many TRBV9 TGTGCCAGCAGCGTTTTTAGGGGGGGTAACACTGAAGCTTTCTTT CASSVFRGGNTEAFF
NA TRBJ1-4 many TRBV10-3 TGTGCCATCAGTGAGTCACCAGGGAATGGTGAAAAACTGTTTTTT CAISESPGNGEKLFF
TRBD1 TRBJ2-5 NA TRBV20-1 TGCAGTGCTAGAGGTCCCCCGGGACAGGGGATTTTTACCAACCAAGAGACCCAGTACTTC CSARGPPGQGIFTNQETQYF
NA TRBJ2-7 NA TRBV11-2 TGTGCCAGCAGCTTTACTGGGGTCGAGCAGTACTTC CASSFTGVEQYF
NA TRBJ2-1 few TRBV2 TGTGCCAGCAACCAGCGGTTAGACAATGAGCAGTTCTTC CASNQRLDNEQFF
NA TRBJ2-7 few TRBV6-1 TGTGCCAGCAGTCCCCGGTCCCCACCCTACGAGCAGTACTTC CASSPRSPPYEQYF
NA TRBJ1-2 NA TRBV5-1 TGCGCCAGCAGCCCCGCAGCAGGGGACACTAACTATGGCTACACCTTC CASSPAAGDTNYGYTF
TRBD2 TRBJ2-2 NA TRBV20-1 TGCAGTGCCCCAAGCGGGAGTACCGGGGAGCTGTTTTTT CSAPSGSTGELFF
NA TRBJ1-1 NA TRBV7-2 TGTGCCAGCAGCCCTGGGGGTACTGAAGCTTTCTTT CASSPGGTEAFF
NA TRBJ2-2 NA TRBV11-2 TGTGCCAGCAGCCCCAGCTCGCGGGCGAACACCGGGGAGCTGTTTTTT CASSPSSRANTGELFF
TRBD1 TRBJ1-1 NA TRBV5-1 TGCGCCAGCAGCTTAGGTCACGGACAGGCGGGCACTGAAGCTTTCTTT CASSLGHGQAGTEAFF
NA TRBJ2-2 many TRBV10-3 TGTGCCATCAGGGGACTGGACACCGGGGAGCTGTTTTTT CAIRGLDTGELFF
NA TRBJ2-1 many TRBV18 TGTGCCAGCTCACATTACATTGGGAGCGGCAGCTCCTACAATGAGCAGTTCTTC CASSHYIGSGSSYNEQFF
NA TRBJ1-2 few TRBV6-1 TGTGACAGCAGTGAAACACCGGGCGGCAGGAATAACTATGGCTACACCTTC CDSSETPGGRNNYGYTF
NA TRBJ2-6 NA TRBV4-2 TGTGTCAGCAGAGTCGGGACACCTCTCTTCTCTGGGGCCAACGTCCTGACTTTC CVSRVGTPLFSGANVLTF
NA TRBJ1-2 many TRBV10-3 TGTGCCATCAAAGCGGACACTAACTATGGCTACACCTTC CAIKADTNYGYTF
NA TRBJ1-5 NA TRBV30 TGTGCCTGGAGTAAAACAGGTAATCAGCCCCAGCATTTT CAWSKTGNQPQHF
NA TRBJ2-4 NA TRBV11-2 TGTGCCAGCAGCTTATACGGGGCGACCAAAAACATTCAGTACTTC CASSLYGATKNIQYF
TRBD1 TRBJ1-5 many TRBV5-6 TGTGCCAGCAGCTTAGGGACAGGGGGTAGCAATCAGCCCCAGCATTTT CASSLGTGGSNQPQHF
NA TRBJ2-2 medium-sized TRBV27 TGTGCCAGCAGTTTATATTACACTCGAAGGTGGACCGGGGAGCTGTTTTTT CASSLYYTRRWTGELFF
NA TRBJ1-4 many TRBV28 TGTGCCAGCAGTCTTGCGGGGAGAAGTAGAGAAAAACTGTTTTTT CASSLAGRSREKLFF
TRBD1 TRBJ2-1 few TRBV4-2 TGTGCCAGCAGCCCCATCCGGACAGGGGCCTCCAAAACCTACAATGAGCAGTTCTTC CASSPIRTGASKTYNEQFF
TRBD1 TRBJ2-1 many TRBV12-5 TGTGCTAGTGCCCCGGGACAGGCATACAATGAGCAGTTCTTC CASAPGQAYNEQFF
NA TRBJ2-3 many TRBV7-8 TGTGCCAGCAGCCCGCGCTACGGGAGCACAGATACGCAGTATTTT CASSPRYGSTDTQYF
TRBD1 TRBJ1-2 medium-sized TRBV20-1 TGCAGTGCTGACCCTGGGACAGGGAACTATGGCTACACCTTC CSADPGTGNYGYTF
NA TRBJ1-5 many TRBV28 TGTGCCAGCACTCAGATCCGGGGTCTCAATCAGCCCCAGCATTTT CASTQIRGLNQPQHF
NA TRBJ2-7 few TRBV6-9 TGTGCCATACACTACAGGAAAAGCTCCTACGAGCAGTACTTC CAIHYRKSSYEQYF
NA TRBJ1-6 NA TRBV30 TGTGCCTGGAGTGTACAGCAGACACCCCTCCACTTT CAWSVQQTPLHF
NA TRBJ1-3 many TRBV11-3 TGTGCCAGCAGCTTAGGAGGGTCGAAAGGGGTCTCTGGAAACACCATATATTTT CASSLGGSKGVSGNTIYF